The 7 T cell receptor beta chains below all came from one sample that was sequenced in a study of blood T cell repertoires in COVID-19. The assay was immunoSEQ multiplex PCR, and TCRdb's table has in-frame clones only and misses some. The sample lists about 480,000 clones, approximately 90% occurring once. Sequencing input: peripheral blood. Receptors originate from a woman aged 45-60 years with COVID-19, enrolled during active disease.

This sequence joins TRBV30 and TRBJ1-1, with TRBD1 matching over 8 bases. The CDR3 runs 13 residues. J gave up 1 base and V 7 bases, and 5 bases lay outside the gene matches. CDR1 and CDR2 from the germline V gene are GTSNPN and SVGIG (reference sequence). The CDR3 nucleotides read TGTGCCTTCTTGACAGGGGCGAACACTGAAGCTTTCTTT. Protein: CAFLTGANTEAFF. Full variable domain (outside the CDR3, taken from reference TRBV30 and TRBJ1-1): SQTIHQWPATLVQPVGSPLSLECTVEGTSNPNLYWYRQAAGRGLQLLFYSVGIGQISSEVPQNLSASRPQDRQFILSSKKLLLSDSGFYLCAFLTGANTEAFFGQGTRLTVV.

V gene TRBV24-1 combines with J gene TRBJ2-5, with a possible D match to TRBD2 (6 bases). In germline, CDR1 is KGHDR, CDR2 SFDVKD. Trimming cost V 3 bases and J 5 bases, with 18 bases left between them. CDR3 size: 16 residues. The CDR3 nucleotides are TGTGCCACCAGTGATCCCCGAGGAGGGGCTAGGGAGACCCAGTACTTC. Translation gives CATSDPRGGARETQYF.

The chain uses TRBV18 and TRBJ1-6; TRBD1 is a possible D gene (5 bases). CDR1 and CDR2 (germline): KGHSH, LQKENI. The CDR3 has 14 amino acids. V was cut by 3 bases and J by 6 bases, with 9 bases left in between. CDR3 nucleotide sequence: TGTGCCAGCTCACCGCAGGGTGGTAATTCACCCCTCCACTTT. It specifies CASSPQGGNSPLHF.

This rearrangement joins TRBV29-1 to TRBJ1-2; no firm D call. V gave up 4 bases and J gave up 2 bases, with 8 bases separating them. Germline lookup yields CDR1 SQVTM and CDR2 ANQGSEA. This CDR3 comprises 12 residues. CDR3 sequence reads: CSVARQNYGYTF. In nucleotides, the CDR3 is TGCAGCGTTGCGAGGCAGAACTATGGCTACACCTTC. The variable domain in full, completed from reference TRBV29-1 and TRBJ1-2, reads SAVISQKPSRDICQRGTSLTIQCQVDSQVTMMFWYRQQPGQSLTLIATANQGSEATYESGFVIDKFPISRPNLTFSTLTVSNMSPEDSSIYLCSVARQNYGYTFGSGTRLTVV.

The J gene is TRBJ2-3, the V gene TRBV19, with a tentative D call TRBD1 (5 bases). Germline-derived CDR1 and CDR2 are LNHDA and SQIVND (reference sequence). Trimming pared 5 bases from V and 4 bases from J, leaving 16 bases between. The CDR3 runs to 15 residues. The CDR3 nucleotides are TGTGCCAGTAGTTCGACCCAGGGTATCGCAGATACGCAGTATTTT. It translates to CASSSTQGIADTQYF.

This chain connects TRBV9 to TRBJ1-2; 7 bases agree with TRBD1. V was clipped by 3 bases and J by 6 bases; unmatched bases: 11. The CDR3 is 15 amino acids. CDR1 and CDR2 (germline): SGDLS, YYNGEE. DNA for the CDR3: TGTGCCAGCAGCGCCCGACAGGGTATGACGGATGGCTACACCTTC. Protein product: CASSARQGMTDGYTF.

This chain connects TRBV5-1 to TRBJ2-1, with TRBD2 identical over 14 bases. CDR1 SGHRS and CDR2 YFSETQ come from the germline V gene. V gave up 3 bases and J gave up 9 bases; unmatched junction bases: 11. The CDR3 length is 17 residues. This CDR3 reads CASSSDAGLAGGVEQFF. CDR3 bases: TGCGCCAGCAGCTCGGACGCCGGACTAGCGGGGGGAGTTGAGCAGTTCTTC.